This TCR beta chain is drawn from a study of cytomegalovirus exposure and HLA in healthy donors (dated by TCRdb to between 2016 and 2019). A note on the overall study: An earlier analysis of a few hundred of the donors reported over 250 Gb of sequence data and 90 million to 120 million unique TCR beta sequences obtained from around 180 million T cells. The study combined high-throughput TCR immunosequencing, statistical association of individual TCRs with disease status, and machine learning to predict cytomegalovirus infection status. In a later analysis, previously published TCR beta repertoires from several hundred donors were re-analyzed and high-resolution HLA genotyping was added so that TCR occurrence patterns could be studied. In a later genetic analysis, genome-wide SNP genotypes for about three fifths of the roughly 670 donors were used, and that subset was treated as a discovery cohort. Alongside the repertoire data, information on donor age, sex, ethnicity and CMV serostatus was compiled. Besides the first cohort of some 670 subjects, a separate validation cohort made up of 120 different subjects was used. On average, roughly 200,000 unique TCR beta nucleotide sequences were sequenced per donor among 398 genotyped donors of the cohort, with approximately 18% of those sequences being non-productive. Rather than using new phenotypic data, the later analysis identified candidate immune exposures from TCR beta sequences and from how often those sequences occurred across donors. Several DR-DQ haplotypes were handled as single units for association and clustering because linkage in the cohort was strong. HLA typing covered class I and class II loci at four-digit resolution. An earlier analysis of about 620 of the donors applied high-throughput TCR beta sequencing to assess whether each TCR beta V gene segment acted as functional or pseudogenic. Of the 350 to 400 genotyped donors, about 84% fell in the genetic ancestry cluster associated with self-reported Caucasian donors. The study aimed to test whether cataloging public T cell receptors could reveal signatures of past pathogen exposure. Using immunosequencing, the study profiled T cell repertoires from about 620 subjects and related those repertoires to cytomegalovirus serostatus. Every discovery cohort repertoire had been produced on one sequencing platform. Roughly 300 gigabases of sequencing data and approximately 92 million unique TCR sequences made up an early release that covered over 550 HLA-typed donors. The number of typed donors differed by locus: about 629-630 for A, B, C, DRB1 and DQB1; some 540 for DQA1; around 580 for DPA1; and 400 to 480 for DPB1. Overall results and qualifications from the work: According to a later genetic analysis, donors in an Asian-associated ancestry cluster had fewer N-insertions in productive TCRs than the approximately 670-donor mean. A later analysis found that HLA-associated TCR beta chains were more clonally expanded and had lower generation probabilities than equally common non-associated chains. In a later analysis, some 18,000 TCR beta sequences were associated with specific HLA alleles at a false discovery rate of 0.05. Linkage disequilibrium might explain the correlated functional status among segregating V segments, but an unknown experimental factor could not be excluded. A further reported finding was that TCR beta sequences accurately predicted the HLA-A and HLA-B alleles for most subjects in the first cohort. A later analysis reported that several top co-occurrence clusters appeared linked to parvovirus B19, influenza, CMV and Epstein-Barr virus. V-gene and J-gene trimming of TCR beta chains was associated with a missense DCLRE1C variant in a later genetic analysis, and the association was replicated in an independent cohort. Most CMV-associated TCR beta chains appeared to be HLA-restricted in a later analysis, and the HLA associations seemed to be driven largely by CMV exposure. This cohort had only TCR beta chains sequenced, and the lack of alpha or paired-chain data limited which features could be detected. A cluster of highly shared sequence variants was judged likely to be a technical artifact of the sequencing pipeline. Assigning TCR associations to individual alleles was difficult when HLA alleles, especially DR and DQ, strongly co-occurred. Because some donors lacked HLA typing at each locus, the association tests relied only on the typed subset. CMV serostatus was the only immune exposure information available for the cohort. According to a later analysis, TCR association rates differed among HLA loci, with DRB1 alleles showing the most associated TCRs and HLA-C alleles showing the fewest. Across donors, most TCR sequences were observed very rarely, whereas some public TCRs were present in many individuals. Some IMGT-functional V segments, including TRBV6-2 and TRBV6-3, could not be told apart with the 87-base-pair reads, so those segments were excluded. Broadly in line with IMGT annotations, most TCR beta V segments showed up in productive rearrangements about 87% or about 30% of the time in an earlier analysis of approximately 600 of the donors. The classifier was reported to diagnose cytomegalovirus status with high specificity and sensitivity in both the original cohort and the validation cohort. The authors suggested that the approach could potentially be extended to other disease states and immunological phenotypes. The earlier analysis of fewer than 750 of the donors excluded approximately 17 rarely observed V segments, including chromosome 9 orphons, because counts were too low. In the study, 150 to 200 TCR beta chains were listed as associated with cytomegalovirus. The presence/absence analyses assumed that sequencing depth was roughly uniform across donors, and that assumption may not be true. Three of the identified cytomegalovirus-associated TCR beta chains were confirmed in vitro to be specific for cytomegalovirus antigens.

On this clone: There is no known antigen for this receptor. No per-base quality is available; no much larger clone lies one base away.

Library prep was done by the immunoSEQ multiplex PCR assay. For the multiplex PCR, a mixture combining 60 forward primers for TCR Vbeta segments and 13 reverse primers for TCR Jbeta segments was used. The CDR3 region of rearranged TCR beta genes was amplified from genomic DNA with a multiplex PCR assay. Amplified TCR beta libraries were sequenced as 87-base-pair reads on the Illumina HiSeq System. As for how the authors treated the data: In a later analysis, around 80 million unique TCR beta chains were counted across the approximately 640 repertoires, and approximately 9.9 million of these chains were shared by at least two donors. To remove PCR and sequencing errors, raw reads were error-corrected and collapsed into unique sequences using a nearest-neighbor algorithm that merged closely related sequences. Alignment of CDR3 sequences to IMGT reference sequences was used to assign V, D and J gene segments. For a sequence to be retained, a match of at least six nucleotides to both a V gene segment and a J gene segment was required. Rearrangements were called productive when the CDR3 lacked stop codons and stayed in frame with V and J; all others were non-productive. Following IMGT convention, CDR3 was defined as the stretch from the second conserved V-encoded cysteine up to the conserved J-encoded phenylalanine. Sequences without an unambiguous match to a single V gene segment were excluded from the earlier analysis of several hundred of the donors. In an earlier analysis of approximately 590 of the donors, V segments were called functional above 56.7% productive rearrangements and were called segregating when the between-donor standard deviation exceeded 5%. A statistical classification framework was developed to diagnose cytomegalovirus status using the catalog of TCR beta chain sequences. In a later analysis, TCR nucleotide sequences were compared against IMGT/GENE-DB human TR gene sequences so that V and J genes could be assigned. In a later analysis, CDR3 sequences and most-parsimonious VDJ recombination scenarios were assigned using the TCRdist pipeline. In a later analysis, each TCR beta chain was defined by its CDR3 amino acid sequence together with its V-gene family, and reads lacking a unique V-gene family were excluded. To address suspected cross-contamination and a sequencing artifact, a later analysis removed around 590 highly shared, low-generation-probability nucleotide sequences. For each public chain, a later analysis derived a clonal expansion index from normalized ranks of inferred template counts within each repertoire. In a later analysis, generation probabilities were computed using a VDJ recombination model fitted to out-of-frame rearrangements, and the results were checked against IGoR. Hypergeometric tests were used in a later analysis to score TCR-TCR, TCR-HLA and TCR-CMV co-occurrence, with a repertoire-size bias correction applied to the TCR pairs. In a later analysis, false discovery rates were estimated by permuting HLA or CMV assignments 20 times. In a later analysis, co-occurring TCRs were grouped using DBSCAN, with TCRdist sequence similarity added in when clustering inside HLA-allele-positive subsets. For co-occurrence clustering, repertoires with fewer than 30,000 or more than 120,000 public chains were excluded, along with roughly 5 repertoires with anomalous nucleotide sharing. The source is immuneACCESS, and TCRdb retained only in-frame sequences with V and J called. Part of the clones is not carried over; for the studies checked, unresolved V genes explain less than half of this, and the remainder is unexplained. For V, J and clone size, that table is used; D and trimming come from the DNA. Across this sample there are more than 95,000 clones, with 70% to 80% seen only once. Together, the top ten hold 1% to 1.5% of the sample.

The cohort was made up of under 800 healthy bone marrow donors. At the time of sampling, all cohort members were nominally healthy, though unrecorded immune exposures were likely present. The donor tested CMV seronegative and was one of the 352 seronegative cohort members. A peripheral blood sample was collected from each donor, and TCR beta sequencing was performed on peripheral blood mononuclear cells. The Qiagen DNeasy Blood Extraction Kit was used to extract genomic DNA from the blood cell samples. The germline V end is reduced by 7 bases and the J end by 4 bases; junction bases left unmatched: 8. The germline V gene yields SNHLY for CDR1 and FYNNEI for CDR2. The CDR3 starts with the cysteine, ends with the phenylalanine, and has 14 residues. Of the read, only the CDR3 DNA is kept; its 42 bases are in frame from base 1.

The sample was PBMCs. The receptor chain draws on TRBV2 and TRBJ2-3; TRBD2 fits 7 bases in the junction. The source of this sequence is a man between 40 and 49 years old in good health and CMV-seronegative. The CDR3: CASTEQTSADTQYF. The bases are TGTGCCAGCACCGAACAAACTAGCGCAGATACGCAGTATTTT.